The next 31 T cell receptor beta chains were all read from a single sample in a study of sequential checkpoint blockade in melanoma. TCRdb's table, derived via immunoSEQ multiplex PCR, lists solely in-frame clones and lacks some. The sample includes some 9,600 clones, 24% of them seen just once. Specified treatment: randomized to nivolumab then ipilimumab (arm A) or the reverse (arm B). The sample in question was tumor tissue (inferred from file names), obtained from a patient given nivolumab and ipilimumab in sequence. These TCRs come from a human donor with melanoma.

This chain uses TRBV11-3 with TRBJ2-6; D not certain. Trimming stripped 4 bases from V and 9 bases from J, with 13 bases between. The CDR3 runs to 14 residues. The germline gives CDR1 SGHNT, CDR2 YENEEA. The chain's CDR3 is CASSWSSADNVLTF. The CDR3 bases are TGTGCCAGCAGCTGGTCTTCGGCTGACAACGTCCTGACTTTC.

By sample share, this clone is medium-sized. This chain connects TRBV15 to TRBJ2-2; 7 bases align to TRBD1. The germline CDR1 and CDR2 sequences are LNHNV and YYDKDF (reference sequence). V was pared by 0 bases and J by 1 base, with 5 bases of the junction left unmatched. The CDR3 has 17 residues. The CDR3 bases are TGTGCCACCAGCAGAGATGCGACAGGGCTGAACACCGGGGAGCTGTTTTTT. Its translation is CATSRDATGLNTGELFF.

In its sample, this clone was seen a few times. CDR3 protein: CASSLFPLTATYEQYF. CDR3 DNA: TGCGCCAGCAGCTTGTTCCCATTAACCGCCACCTACGAGCAGTACTTC. The chain has TRBV5-1 and TRBJ2-7; D is undetermined. Trimming removed 1 base at V and 2 bases at J, with 16 bases between. Germline-derived CDR1 and CDR2 are SGHRS and YFSETQ. The CDR3 totals 16 residues. Looking up the rest from reference TRBV5-1 and TRBJ2-7 gives the full variable domain: KAGVTQTPRYLIKTRGQQVTLSCSPISGHRSVSWYQQTPGQGLQFLFEYFSETQRNKGNFPGRFSGRQFSNSRSEMNVSTLELGDSALYLCASSLFPLTATYEQYFGPGTRLTVT.

Points on this clone: This sample includes further DNA sequences coding for the same CDR3. The chain couples TRBV28 to TRBJ2-4; a weak D match, TRBD2 (5 bases). CDR3 length: 13 residues. Germline V CDR1 and CDR2: MDHEN, SYDVKM. V shed 3 bases and J shed 6 bases, with 9 bases lying between them. The chain's CDR3 is CASSFGSGNIQYF. Written as DNA, the CDR3 is TGTGCCAGCAGTTTCGGCAGCGGAAACATTCAGTACTTC.

V and J are TRBV11-3 and TRBJ2-1; possibly TRBD1 for D (5 bases). Germline V gene sequence: CDR1 SGHNT, CDR2 YENEEA. The CDR3 consists of 14 residues. With 0 bases removed from V and 3 bases from J, the gap between germline ends came to 6 bases. The CDR3 coding sequence is TGTGCCAGCAGCTTAGACAGGGACTACAATGAGCAGTTCTTC. Its protein product is CASSLDRDYNEQFF.

This rearrangement joins TRBV6-8 to TRBJ1-2; D uncertain. This CDR3 contains 18 residues. V gave up 5 bases and J gave up 1 base, with 23 bases separating them. The germline V gene encodes CDR1 MNHGY and CDR2 SAAAGT. Here the CDR3 reads CASSDSSWYSYSNYGYTF. CDR3 nucleotides: TGTGCCAGCAGTGATTCTTCGTGGTACAGTTACAGTAACTATGGCTACACCTTC.

The genes are TRBV18 and TRBJ1-4; 11 nucleotides match TRBD1. This CDR3 is 20 amino acids long. In germline, CDR1 is KGHSH, CDR2 LQKENI. V dropped 1 base and J dropped 8; count of bases not matched to a gene: 18. CDR3 sequence reads: CASSPQIVSGQGAEGEKLFF. The CDR3 nucleotides read TGTGCCAGCTCACCACAAATCGTCTCTGGACAGGGGGCAGAGGGAGAAAAACTGTTTTTT.

The table lists this clone with a few counts. This rearrangement joins TRBV5-1 to TRBJ2-3, with TRBD2 matching over 8 bases. CDR3 size: 14 residues. V shed 1 base, J shed 3 bases, and the junction held 1 base outside the gene matches. Germline V gene data show CDR1 as SGHRS and CDR2 as YFSETQ. The CDR3 sequence is CASSLTSGTDTQYF. The CDR3 DNA sequence: TGCGCCAGCAGCTTGACTAGCGGAACAGATACGCAGTATTTT. Combining the CDR3 with reference TRBV5-1 and TRBJ2-3 gives the whole variable domain KAGVTQTPRYLIKTRGQQVTLSCSPISGHRSVSWYQQTPGQGLQFLFEYFSETQRNKGNFPGRFSGRQFSNSRSEMNVSTLELGDSALYLCASSLTSGTDTQYFGPGTRLTVL.

About this clone: The junction differs from germline at one of its ends, possibly a read error. J is TRBJ1-5 and V is TRBV12-5; D not resolved. CDR1 and CDR2 from the germline V gene are LGHNT and FRNRAP. The CDR3 consists of 13 residues. The CDR3 DNA reads TGTGCCAGTGCCTGGTCGAGCAATCAGCCCCAGCATTTT. Translation: CASAWSSNQPQHF.

This clone showed up many times. The chain is built from TRBV11-3 and TRBJ2-2; 9 bases agree with TRBD2. V lost 6 bases to trimming and J lost 6 bases; unmatched junction nucleotides: 8. Germline assignment: CDR1 SGHNT and CDR2 YENEEA. CDR3 size: 15 residues. The CDR3 nucleotides read TGTGCCAGCAGACCCGGACTAGCGTTTGCCGGGGAGCTGTTTTTT. This translates into CASRPGLAFAGELFF.

This rearrangement joins TRBV11-3 to TRBJ2-2, with a tentative D call TRBD1 (6 bases). Trimming took 0 bases from V and 3 from J, leaving 11 bases between them. Germline-derived CDR1 and CDR2 are SGHNT and YENEEA. The CDR3 runs 16 residues. In nucleotides, the CDR3 is TGTGCCAGCAGCTTAGATTACAGGGTTGACACCGGGGAGCTGTTTTTT. It yields the protein CASSLDYRVDTGELFF.

In its sample, this clone was seen many times. V is TRBV11-3 and J is TRBJ2-7; D is perhaps TRBD1 or TRBD2 (5 bases each). CDR1 and CDR2 from the germline V gene are SGHNT and YENEEA. With 1 base removed from V and 1 base from J, the gap between germline ends came to 11 bases. This CDR3 comprises 15 residues. The CDR3 region has the DNA TGTGCCAGCAGCTTAGGGGCCGAGGGGTCCTACGAGCAGTACTTC. Translation: CASSLGAEGSYEQYF.

This clone was found many times. The chain joins TRBV7-2 to TRBJ2-1; a possible D gene is TRBD2 (6 bases). Trimming removed 11 bases at V and 4 bases at J, with 15 bases between. Germline loops: CDR1 SGHTA, CDR2 FQGNSA. The CDR3 contains 13 residues. CDR3 amino acids: CAGLAGSYNEQFF. The CDR3 coding sequence is TGTGCCGGTTTGGCGGGGAGTTACAATGAGCAGTTCTTC.

V is TRBV14 and J is TRBJ2-7; TRBD1 matches at 8 bases. Germline lookup yields CDR1 SGHDN and CDR2 FVKESK. The V gene end was trimmed by 4 bases and the J gene end by 6 bases; junction bases not matched to a gene: 14. The CDR3 runs to 16 residues. CDR3 residues: CASSPSGTGLGLEQYF. CDR3 in DNA: TGTGCCAGCAGCCCGTCCGGGACAGGCCTCGGGCTCGAGCAGTACTTC.

This clone has just a few counts. The chain has TRBV11-3 and TRBJ2-7; a possible D gene is TRBD1 (5 bases). There are 14 residues in the CDR3. The ends were cut back, 3 bases at V and 3 bases at J, with 12 bases in the middle. The V gene's germline CDR1 is SGHNT and CDR2 YENEEA. Here the CDR3 reads CASSFEQASYEQYF. For the CDR3, the DNA is TGTGCCAGCAGCTTTGAACAGGCTAGCTACGAGCAGTACTTC. The full variable domain, completed using reference TRBV11-3 and TRBJ2-7, is EAGVVQSPRYKIIEKKQPVAFWCNPISGHNTLYWYLQNLGQGPELLIRYENEEAVDDSQLPKDRFSAERLKGVDSTLKIQPAELGDSAVYLCASSFEQASYEQYFGPGTRLTVT.

The genes are TRBV11-3 and TRBJ2-1; TRBD2 matches at 9 bases. V gave up 5 bases and J gave up 0 bases; unmatched junction bases: 5. Germline values: CDR1 SGHNT, CDR2 YENEEA. There are 16 residues in the CDR3. The CDR3 reads CASSRTSVSSYNEQFF. The CDR3, as DNA: TGTGCCAGCAGCCGGACTAGCGTAAGCTCCTACAATGAGCAGTTCTTC.

This chain joins TRBV10-3 and TRBJ1-1; D is unresolved. This CDR3 is 16 amino acids long. Germline values: CDR1 ENHRY, CDR2 SYGVKD. Trimming removed 2 bases from V and 0 bases from J, with 13 bases in between. This chain's CDR3 is CAISETSADMNTEAFF. The CDR3 region has the DNA TGTGCCATCAGTGAGACTTCAGCAGACATGAACACTGAAGCTTTCTTT.

This chain uses TRBV30 with TRBJ2-7; possibly TRBD1 for D (6 bases). The CDR3 length is 15 residues. The germline V gene encodes CDR1 GTSNPN and CDR2 SVGIG (reference sequence). V gave up 0 bases and J gave up 7 bases, with 19 bases separating them. In nucleotides, the CDR3 is TGTGCCTGGAGTGTACAGGGCCCTCTGGGGTTTGAGCAGTACTTC. Amino acid sequence: CAWSVQGPLGFEQYF.

This clone was picked up many times. The chain carries TRBV11-3 and TRBJ2-7; 10 positions agree with TRBD1. The CDR3 runs to 15 residues. V was clipped by 5 bases and J by 5 bases; unmatched bases: 9. CDR1 is SGHNT, CDR2 YENEEA, per germline. CDR3 residues: CASSLGTGVIHEQYF. The CDR3 nucleotides are TGTGCCAGCAGCCTTGGGACAGGGGTGATCCACGAGCAGTACTTC.

This rearrangement joins TRBV11-3 to TRBJ1-2, with 9 nucleotides matching TRBD1. The junction had 5 bases not matched to a gene; V was cut back by 1 base and J by 8 bases. The CDR3 is 14 residues long. The V gene's germline CDR1 is SGHNT and CDR2 YENEEA. The CDR3 here is CASSLVNRGPGYTF. The CDR3 coding sequence is TGTGCCAGCAGCTTAGTTAACAGGGGGCCCGGCTACACCTTC.

This sequence joins TRBV5-1 and TRBJ1-1; TRBD1 matches 7 bases. Germline V gene sequence: CDR1 SGHRS, CDR2 YFSETQ. The trim removed 0 bases at V and 0 bases at J, leaving 2 bases unmatched. CDR3 length equals 15 residues. The DNA of the CDR3 is TGCGCCAGCAGCTTGGGGGGACAGTTGAACACTGAAGCTTTCTTT. This sequence encodes CASSLGGQLNTEAFF.

At least ten counts were recorded for this clone. The chain carries TRBV11-3 and TRBJ2-3; D is uncertain. Trimming removed 4 bases at V and 2 bases at J, with 19 bases between. This CDR3 comprises 17 residues. In germline, CDR1 is SGHNT, CDR2 YENEEA. CDR3 sequence: CASSYRVGPSYTDTQYF. The CDR3 DNA sequence: TGTGCCAGCAGCTATCGAGTCGGGCCAAGCTACACAGATACGCAGTATTTT.

The gene calls are TRBV11-3 and TRBJ2-7; 8 bases match TRBD1. Per the germline V gene, CDR1 is SGHNT and CDR2 is YENEEA. Trimming removed 4 bases from V and 4 bases from J; junction bases left unmatched: 9. This CDR3 spans 15 amino acids. This CDR3 is CASSSAGTGIYEQYF. The CDR3 bases are TGTGCCAGCAGCTCCGCCGGGACAGGAATTTACGAGCAGTACTTC. The variable domain in full, completed from reference TRBV11-3 and TRBJ2-7, reads EAGVVQSPRYKIIEKKQPVAFWCNPISGHNTLYWYLQNLGQGPELLIRYENEEAVDDSQLPKDRFSAERLKGVDSTLKIQPAELGDSAVYLCASSSAGTGIYEQYFGPGTRLTVT.

The chain has TRBV11-3 and TRBJ2-7; 12 positions match TRBD2. V lost 5 bases and J lost 3; bases outside the gene matches: 14. The CDR3 sequence is 18 residues long. Germline values: CDR1 SGHNT, CDR2 YENEEA. CDR3 in amino acids: CASSQGLAGGGSNYEQYF. For the CDR3, the DNA is TGTGCCAGCAGCCAGGGACTAGCGGGTGGAGGATCAAACTACGAGCAGTACTTC. Full variable domain (rest looked up from reference TRBV11-3 and TRBJ2-7): EAGVVQSPRYKIIEKKQPVAFWCNPISGHNTLYWYLQNLGQGPELLIRYENEEAVDDSQLPKDRFSAERLKGVDSTLKIQPAELGDSAVYLCASSQGLAGGGSNYEQYFGPGTRLTVT.

V is TRBV30 and J is TRBJ2-5; 9 positions agree with TRBD1. From germline, CDR1 is GTSNPN and CDR2 SVGIG (reference sequence). The ends lost 0 bases at V and 1 base at J; junction bases unmatched: 0. This CDR3 region has 14 residues. CDR3 region: CAWSVQGAQETQYF. The CDR3 region has the DNA TGTGCCTGGAGTGTACAGGGGGCCCAAGAGACCCAGTACTTC.

The chain recombines TRBV5-1 with TRBJ2-3; TRBD2 matches 8 bases. The CDR3 totals 16 residues. With V trimmed by 4 bases and J by 0 bases, 7 bases remained unmatched. CDR1 is SGHRS and CDR2 is YFSETQ in the germline V gene. As DNA, the CDR3 is TGCGCCAGCAGCGGGTCTAGCGGGTCTAGCACAGATACGCAGTATTTT. Protein sequence: CASSGSSGSSTDTQYF. The whole variable domain, remainder taken from reference TRBV5-1 and TRBJ2-3, is KAGVTQTPRYLIKTRGQQVTLSCSPISGHRSVSWYQQTPGQGLQFLFEYFSETQRNKGNFPGRFSGRQFSNSRSEMNVSTLELGDSALYLCASSGSSGSSTDTQYFGPGTRLTVL.

This clone has a count of ten or more. The chain recombines TRBV7-1 with TRBJ1-1; D unclear. TRBV7-1 is an ORF; its function is uncertain. This CDR3 spans 13 amino acids. The V and J ends lost 5 bases and 4 bases respectively, with 11 bases between them. The CDR3 protein is CASSRVKGTEAFF. DNA for the CDR3: TGTGCCAGCAGCCGGGTGAAGGGCACTGAAGCTTTCTTT.

This clone was found a few times. V usage is TRBV11-3 and J usage is TRBJ1-4; 8 nucleotides align to TRBD1. Per the germline V gene, CDR1 is SGHNT and CDR2 is YENEEA. The CDR3 is made up of 16 amino acids. V lost 3 bases, J lost 8 bases, and 11 bases stayed unmatched. The CDR3 region has the DNA TGTGCCAGCAGCTTTAAGAGGGGGACAGGCCCCGAAAAACTGTTTTTT. It translates to CASSFKRGTGPEKLFF.

The chain links TRBV29-1 to TRBJ2-1; D is unresolved. This CDR3 comprises 14 residues. Trimming took off 8 bases at V and 0 bases at J, with 14 bases between the two ends. The germline CDR1 and CDR2 sequences are SQVTM and ANQGSEA. This CDR3 reads CSTLSRSSYNEQFF. DNA of the CDR3: TGCAGCACCCTCTCCAGAAGCTCCTACAATGAGCAGTTCTTC.

This clone came up a few times. The J gene is TRBJ1-1, the V gene TRBV30; possibly TRBD1 for D (6 bases). Trimming stripped 4 bases from V and 4 bases from J, with 13 bases between. Looked up from germline, CDR1 is GTSNPN and CDR2 is SVGIG (reference sequence). This CDR3 is built from 13 residues. CDR3 in amino acids: CAWKNTGFTEAFF. For the CDR3, the DNA is TGTGCCTGGAAAAATACAGGGTTCACTGAAGCTTTCTTT.

The chain couples TRBV9 to TRBJ2-3; 9 positions agree with TRBD2. V dropped 5 bases and J dropped 4; count of bases not matched to a gene: 8. This CDR3 contains 15 residues. The germline CDR1 and CDR2 sequences are SGDLS and YYNGEE. For the CDR3, the DNA is TGTGCCAGCAGTGTCAGGACTAGCGTGGCAGATACGCAGTATTTT. Translating it yields CASSVRTSVADTQYF.